This entry describes one TCR beta chain. This CDR3 spans 20 amino acids. Trimming took 9 bases from V and 4 from J; bases not matched to a gene: 27. In germline, CDR1 is LNHDA, CDR2 SQIVND (reference sequence). In the authors' workflow: Counts of nucleated cells, estimated from reference gene primer amplification, were obtained. Generated by immunoSEQ multiplex PCR, the TCRdb table keeps only in-frame clones and is missing some. V and J calls and clone size follow that table, whereas D and trimming were derived from the DNA. The sample yields 55,000 to 75,000 clones, around 90% seen once. This entry belongs to a study of blood T cell repertoires in COVID-19. Overall study: In each case, the material was cDNA or gDNA derived from T cells, B-cell-depleted T cells, or PBMCs.

Specimen: peripheral blood. The chain uses TRBV19 and TRBJ2-5; the match to TRBD1 covers 9 bases. The receptor comes from a man in his fifties or sixties with active COVID-19. The DNA of the CDR3 is TGTGCCAGGAAAACTAACCGACAGGGGGGCGGTTATGTCTTAATAGAGACCCAGTACTTC. This gives the protein CARKTNRQGGGYVLIETQYF. Supplemented by reference TRBV19 and TRBJ2-5, the full variable domain reads DGGITQSPKYLFRKEGQNVTLSCEQNLNHDAMYWYRQDPGQGLRLIYYSQIVNDFQKGDIAEGYSVSREKKESFPLTVTSAQKNPTAFYLCARKTNRQGGGYVLIETQYFGPGTRLLVL.